This paragraph reports one T cell receptor beta chain. Antigen specificity is unknown. Those who donated were healthy HIV-negative adults, with no recent acute infections or vaccinations reported. This entry comes from a study of shared clonotypes between healthy human individuals. Regarding the study as a whole: The diversity represented, both genetic and in exposure history, was limited by few donors.

The CDR3 has 15 amino acids. CDR1 and CDR2 from the germline V gene are LNHDA and SQIVND (reference sequence). Deletions cut 6 bases from V and 0 bases from J, with 12 bases between. The assay used deep level. Only in-frame clones appear in the TCRdb table, and some are missing; sequencing was by immunoSEQ multiplex PCR. Of roughly 1,000,000 clones in the sample, around 82% were seen once. The specimen sequenced was memory CD4+ T cells from PBMCs. Subset in this sample: CD45RA-negative fraction. This receptor was identified in a man between 18 and 29 years old in good health. Some clones in this sample may be carry-over from other donors' samples. J is TRBJ2-1 and V is TRBV19, with D perhaps matching TRBD1 (5 bases). The CDR3 nucleotides read TGTGCCAGTAGCCAGGGATCGAGCTCCTACAATGAGCAGTTCTTC. Its protein is CASSQGSSSYNEQFF.